This TCR beta chain was recovered during a study of shared clonotypes between healthy human individuals. Points from the study as a whole: The represented genetic and exposure-history diversity was limited by the small number of donors.

For this clone: What it binds is unknown.

TCRdb keeps only in-frame clones here, not all; method: immunoSEQ multiplex PCR. The data show millions of clones, roughly 94% seen once. The CDR3 sequence is 15 residues long. V dropped 4 bases and J dropped 7; count of bases not matched to a gene: 11. Germline values: CDR1 SGHRS, CDR2 YFSETQ. The sequence was obtained from a man in his late teens or twenties in good health. The source material was naive CD4+ T cells sorted from blood. Described subset: CD45RA+ positively selected. This rearrangement joins TRBV5-1 to TRBJ2-1; 7 positions match TRBD2. CDR3 residues: CASSQRDNPMNEQFF. CDR3 nucleotide sequence: TGCGCCAGCAGCCAGCGGGATAACCCTATGAATGAGCAGTTCTTC. Full variable domain (remainder filled in from reference TRBV5-1 and TRBJ2-1): KAGVTQTPRYLIKTRGQQVTLSCSPISGHRSVSWYQQTPGQGLQFLFEYFSETQRNKGNFPGRFSGRQFSNSRSEMNVSTLELGDSALYLCASSQRDNPMNEQFFGPGTRLTVL.